Listed below are T cell receptor beta chains from one sample, sequenced in a study of Graves' ophthalmopathy and Graves' hyperthyroidism. TCRdb reanalysed the multiplex PCR reads using MiXCR and keeps one entry per CDR3 protein. The table lists approximately 160,000 distinct CDR3 sequences, approximately 38% of them singletons. Material: peripheral blood. Source of these receptors: a woman between 35 and 50 years old with Graves' ophthalmopathy. The CDR3 runs from the conserved cysteine through the conserved F or W. The D gene is left open where the match is weak. Clone size is given for some rows only: seen once, a few or many times, or a class if the clone is expanded.

size: many; V: TRBV19; J: TRBJ1-1; D: -; DNA: TGTGCCAGTAGTATAGCTGTCTCAACTTACTCTGAAGCTTTCTTT; CDR3: CASSIAVSTYSEAFF
size: many; V: TRBV27; J: TRBJ2-6; D: TRBD1; DNA: TGTGCCAGCGGACAGGTATCATCTGGGGCCAACGTCCTGACTTTC; CDR3: CASGQVSSGANVLTF
size: many; V: TRBV3-1; J: TRBJ2-7; D: TRBD2; DNA: TGTGCCAGCAGCCGAAGGACTAGCGGACCCTACGAGCAGTACTTC; CDR3: CASSRRTSGPYEQYF
size: -; V: TRBV5-1; J: TRBJ1-3; D: -; DNA: TGCGCCAGCAGCTTGTCCGCAGGGGCTGCCTCTGGAAACACCATATATTTT; CDR3: CASSLSAGAASGNTIYF
size: -; V: TRBV6-1; J: TRBJ2-5; D: TRBD2; DNA: TGTGCCAGCTTGAGCGGGAGGGCCGGTAGCGAGACCCAGTACTTC; CDR3: CASLSGRAGSETQYF
size: many; V: TRBV7-2; J: TRBJ1-5; D: -; DNA: TGTGCCAGCAGCATAAACAGGGTTCAGCCCCAGCATTTT; CDR3: CASSINRVQPQHF
size: few; V: TRBV7-8; J: TRBJ1-1; D: TRBD1; DNA: TGTGCCAGCAGCACCTCGGGACAGATGAACACTGAAGCTTTCTTT; CDR3: CASSTSGQMNTEAFF
size: many; V: TRBV6-5; J: TRBJ1-1; D: TRBD1; DNA: TGTGCCAGCAGTTCGGGACAGGGTCTTGGCAACACTGAAGCTTTCTTT; CDR3: CASSSGQGLGNTEAFF
size: many; V: TRBV11-1; J: TRBJ1-3; D: TRBD1; DNA: TGTGCCAGCAGCCCCCGACAGGGTGTCGTTGGAAACACCATATATTTT; CDR3: CASSPRQGVVGNTIYF
size: few; V: TRBV20-1; J: TRBJ1-1; D: -; DNA: TGCAGTGCTAGGAGAATGAACACTGAAGCTTTCTTT; CDR3: CSARRMNTEAFF
size: many; V: TRBV12-3/TRBV12-4; J: TRBJ1-2; D: TRBD1; DNA: TGTGCCAGCAGTATACACAAAGGGACAGGGTACGGCTACACCTTC; CDR3: CASSIHKGTGYGYTF
size: -; V: TRBV9; J: TRBJ1-1; D: -; DNA: TGTGCCAGCAGCGTAGCTACAGGGACCCCAACGGACACTGAAGCTTTCTTT; CDR3: CASSVATGTPTDTEAFF
size: once; V: TRBV6-2/TRBV6-3; J: TRBJ2-7; D: -; DNA: TGTGCCAGCAGTTACCTCACAACCTACGAGCAGTACTTC; CDR3: CASSYLTTYEQYF
size: many; V: TRBV6-2/TRBV6-3; J: TRBJ2-7; D: TRBD1; DNA: TGTGCCAGCAGTTACCGGGACAGCTCCTACGAGCAGTACTTC; CDR3: CASSYRDSSYEQYF
size: many; V: TRBV7-9; J: TRBJ2-7; D: TRBD1; DNA: TGTGCCAGCAGTCGCCGCCCGGGACAGGGGGCTTACGAGCAGTACTTC; CDR3: CASSRRPGQGAYEQYF
size: many; V: TRBV3-1; J: TRBJ1-1; D: -; DNA: TGTGCCAGCAGCCAAGGGCAAGAGAGGGGACGAGCTTTCTTT; CDR3: CASSQGQERGRAFF
size: many; V: TRBV19; J: TRBJ1-5; D: TRBD1; DNA: TGTGCCAGTAGTCCCGCCGGGACAGAGGGCCCTTATAGCAATCAGCCCCAGCATTTT; CDR3: CASSPAGTEGPYSNQPQHF
size: many; V: TRBV30; J: TRBJ1-3; D: -; DNA: TGTGTCTGGAGTCCCGGGACATCCGGAAACACCATATATTTT; CDR3: CVWSPGTSGNTIYF
size: -; V: TRBV20-1; J: TRBJ2-7; D: -; DNA: TGCAGTGCCCGTTATGGGGGGAGCGCCCTAGACGAGCAGTACTTC; CDR3: CSARYGGSALDEQYF
size: -; V: TRBV28; J: TRBJ2-7; D: -; DNA: TGTGCCAGCAGTTCCCATCCCTACGAGCAGTACTTC; CDR3: CASSSHPYEQYF
size: -; V: TRBV12-3/TRBV12-4; J: TRBJ2-5; D: -; DNA: TGTGCCAGCAGTCAAAACAGGGCCGAGACCCAGTACTTC; CDR3: CASSQNRAETQYF
size: many; V: TRBV30; J: TRBJ1-5; D: -; DNA: TGTGCCTGGAGTGACATGAGCAATCAGCCCCAGCATTTT; CDR3: CAWSDMSNQPQHF
size: -; V: TRBV7-2; J: TRBJ2-5; D: -; DNA: TGTGCCAGCAGCCCGGACTCCCTCCCCCAAGAGACCCAGTACTTC; CDR3: CASSPDSLPQETQYF
size: few; V: TRBV6-1; J: TRBJ2-7; D: TRBD1; DNA: TGTGCCAGCAGTAAAACGGGACAGGGACCCTACGAGCAGTACTTC; CDR3: CASSKTGQGPYEQYF
size: -; V: TRBV6-1; J: TRBJ2-2; D: -; DNA: TGTGCCAGCAGACCGGGGCCCGACGGGGAGCTGTTTTTT; CDR3: CASRPGPDGELFF
size: many; V: TRBV18; J: TRBJ1-1; D: TRBD1; DNA: TGTGCCAGCTCAGGGCGGACAGGGGGCTTTGGTAACACTGAAGCTTTCTTT; CDR3: CASSGRTGGFGNTEAFF
size: many; V: TRBV20-1; J: TRBJ2-7; D: -; DNA: TGCAGTGCTAGAGAGCTGCTTGCTAACACCTACGAGCAGTACTTC; CDR3: CSARELLANTYEQYF
size: many; V: TRBV12-3/TRBV12-4; J: TRBJ2-7; D: TRBD1; DNA: TGTGCCAGCAGACAGACAGGGGCTTATTACGAGCAGTACTTC; CDR3: CASRQTGAYYEQYF
size: few; V: TRBV7-2; J: TRBJ2-7; D: -; DNA: TGTGCCAGCAGCCACACGCGGGACAGTTTAAAGCAGTACTTC; CDR3: CASSHTRDSLKQYF
size: many; V: TRBV18; J: TRBJ2-7; D: TRBD2; DNA: TGTGCCAGCTCCCCCGCGGGGGTCGGGTCCTACGAGCAGTACTTC; CDR3: CASSPAGVGSYEQYF
size: -; V: TRBV19; J: TRBJ2-4; D: TRBD2; DNA: TGTGCCAGTAGTATCTCCGGGAGGTTAGCCAAAAACATTCAGTACTTC; CDR3: CASSISGRLAKNIQYF
size: -; V: TRBV12-3/TRBV12-4; J: TRBJ2-5; D: TRBD1; DNA: TGTGCCAGCAGTTCGTTCCGGGACAGGGAGGGGGAGACCCAGTACTTC; CDR3: CASSSFRDREGETQYF
size: -; V: TRBV2; J: TRBJ2-7; D: TRBD2; DNA: TGTGCCACCCGGACTAGCGGCCACGAGCAGTACTTC; CDR3: CATRTSGHEQYF
size: many; V: TRBV6-5; J: TRBJ2-5; D: -; DNA: TGTGCCAGTGGACAACGATTAGAGACCCAGTACTTC; CDR3: CASGQRLETQYF
size: -; V: TRBV29-1; J: TRBJ1-2; D: TRBD1; DNA: TGCAGCGTTGTGACAGGGGGCTACACCTTC; CDR3: CSVVTGGYTF
size: -; V: TRBV6-1; J: TRBJ2-2; D: TRBD2; DNA: TGTGCCAGCAGTCCTGTGACTAGCGGGAAGAGCGGGGAGCTGTTTTTT; CDR3: CASSPVTSGKSGELFF
size: once; V: TRBV27; J: TRBJ2-7; D: TRBD1; DNA: TGTGCCAGCAGTCCCCGGGACAGGATCTACGAGCAGTACTTC; CDR3: CASSPRDRIYEQYF
size: many; V: TRBV5-8; J: TRBJ2-5; D: TRBD2; DNA: TGTGCCAGCAGCTATTACGGGACTAGGCAAGAGACCCAGTACTTC; CDR3: CASSYYGTRQETQYF
size: many; V: TRBV10-3; J: TRBJ1-2; D: -; DNA: TGTGCCATCAGTGTTCTAGACACTCGGAATGGCTACACCTTC; CDR3: CAISVLDTRNGYTF
size: many; V: TRBV9; J: TRBJ2-7; D: -; DNA: TGTGCCAGCGGCAAAGGGGACGGCGGAGCCTACGAGCAGTACTTC; CDR3: CASGKGDGGAYEQYF
size: -; V: TRBV10-2; J: TRBJ2-7; D: TRBD1; DNA: TGCGCCAGCAGTGAGTCGGGACAGGGTCACTACGAGCAGTACTTC; CDR3: CASSESGQGHYEQYF
size: many; V: TRBV6-2/TRBV6-3; J: TRBJ1-1; D: -; DNA: TGTGCCAGCAGCCGGGTATGGCGTTGGGCTGAAGCTTTCTTT; CDR3: CASSRVWRWAEAFF
size: many; V: TRBV13; J: TRBJ2-7; D: -; DNA: TGTGCCAGCAGCTTGCCCAGAAGCTCCTACGAGCAGTACTTC; CDR3: CASSLPRSSYEQYF
size: -; V: TRBV30; J: TRBJ1-1; D: -; DNA: TGTGCCTGGAGTTGGGCCCAAACTGAAGCTTTCTTT; CDR3: CAWSWAQTEAFF
size: many; V: TRBV29-1; J: TRBJ2-2; D: -; DNA: TGCAGCGTTTCCACTACCGGGGAGCTGTTTTTT; CDR3: CSVSTTGELFF
size: -; V: TRBV6-1; J: TRBJ2-5; D: -; DNA: TGTGCCAGCAGTGAAGGGAAACCTGGGACCCAGTACTTC; CDR3: CASSEGKPGTQYF
size: many; V: TRBV4-2; J: TRBJ2-7; D: -; DNA: TGTGCCAGCAGCCGGGACCTAACCTACGAGCAGTACTTC; CDR3: CASSRDLTYEQYF
size: many; V: TRBV27; J: TRBJ2-2; D: -; DNA: TGTGCCAGCAGTTTAGGCCCCGGGGAGCTGTTTTTT; CDR3: CASSLGPGELFF
size: many; V: TRBV20-1; J: TRBJ1-2; D: -; DNA: TGCAGTGCTAGAGGAGCAGGAGCTAACTATGGCTACACCTTC; CDR3: CSARGAGANYGYTF
size: many; V: TRBV27; J: TRBJ2-7; D: -; DNA: TGTGCCAGCAGCTTCCTTATTAACTACGAGCAGTACTTC; CDR3: CASSFLINYEQYF
size: many; V: TRBV3-1; J: TRBJ1-2; D: -; DNA: TGTGCCAGCAGCCAAGTTTCCGGGGAAGGCTATGGCTACACCTTC; CDR3: CASSQVSGEGYGYTF
size: -; V: TRBV6-1; J: TRBJ2-7; D: TRBD2; DNA: TGTGCCAGCAGAAACCACGGGACTAGCGGCTACGAGCAGTACTTC; CDR3: CASRNHGTSGYEQYF
size: -; V: TRBV6-1; J: TRBJ2-4; D: -; DNA: TGTGCCAGTCGGGACGGGTTAACAAACATTCAGTACTTC; CDR3: CASRDGLTNIQYF
size: many; V: TRBV28; J: TRBJ1-3; D: -; DNA: TGTGCCAGCACCAGGACCGAATCTCGTGGAAACACCATATATTTT; CDR3: CASTRTESRGNTIYF
size: many; V: TRBV6-5; J: TRBJ1-5; D: -; DNA: TGTGCCAGCAGTCACCGGACTGGGGAATCACATCAGCCCCAGCATTTT; CDR3: CASSHRTGESHQPQHF
size: many; V: TRBV6-1; J: TRBJ1-2; D: TRBD1; DNA: TGTGCCAGCAGTGCCCGACGGGACAGGAGGATCTATGGCTACACCTTC; CDR3: CASSARRDRRIYGYTF
size: -; V: TRBV7-2; J: TRBJ2-7; D: -; DNA: TGTGCCAGCAGCCGAGTGGGGCTTGGGGAGCAGTACTTC; CDR3: CASSRVGLGEQYF
size: many; V: TRBV7-2; J: TRBJ2-5; D: TRBD2; DNA: TGTGCCAGCAGCTTATCCGGCAGCGGGGGGGCAGAGACCCAGTACTTC; CDR3: CASSLSGSGGAETQYF
size: -; V: TRBV28; J: TRBJ2-5; D: TRBD2; DNA: TGTGCCAGCAGTCCCCAACGACTAGCGGGAGGGGGGGAGACCCAGTACTTC; CDR3: CASSPQRLAGGGETQYF